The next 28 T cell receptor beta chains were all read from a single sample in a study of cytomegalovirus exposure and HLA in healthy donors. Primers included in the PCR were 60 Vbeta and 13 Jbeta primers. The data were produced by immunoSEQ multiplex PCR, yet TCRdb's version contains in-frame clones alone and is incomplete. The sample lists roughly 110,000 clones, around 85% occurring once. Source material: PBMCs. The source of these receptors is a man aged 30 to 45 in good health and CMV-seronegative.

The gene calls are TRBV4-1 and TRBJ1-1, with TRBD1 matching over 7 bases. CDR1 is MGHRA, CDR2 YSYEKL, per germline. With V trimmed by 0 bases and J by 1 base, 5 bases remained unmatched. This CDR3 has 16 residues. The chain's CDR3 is CASSQELGQENTEAFF. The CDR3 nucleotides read TGCGCCAGCAGCCAAGAATTAGGACAGGAGAACACTGAAGCTTTCTTT.

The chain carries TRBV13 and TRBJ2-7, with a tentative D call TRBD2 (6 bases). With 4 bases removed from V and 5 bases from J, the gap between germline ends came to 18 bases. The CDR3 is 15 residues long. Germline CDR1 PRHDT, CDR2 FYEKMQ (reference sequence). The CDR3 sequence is CASSWGLSRSHEQYF. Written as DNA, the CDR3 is TGTGCCAGCAGCTGGGGACTTTCTCGCTCTCACGAGCAGTACTTC.

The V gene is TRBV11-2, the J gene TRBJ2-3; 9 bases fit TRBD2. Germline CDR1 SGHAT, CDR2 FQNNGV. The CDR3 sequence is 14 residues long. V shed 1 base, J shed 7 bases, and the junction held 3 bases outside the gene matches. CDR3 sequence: CASSLGPSGNTQYF. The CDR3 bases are TGTGCCAGCAGCTTAGGCCCTAGCGGGAATACGCAGTATTTT.

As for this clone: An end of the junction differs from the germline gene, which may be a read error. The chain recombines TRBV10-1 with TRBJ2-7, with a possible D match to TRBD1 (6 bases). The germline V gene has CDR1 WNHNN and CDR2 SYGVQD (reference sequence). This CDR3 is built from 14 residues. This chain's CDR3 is CASSDWGLNYGQYF. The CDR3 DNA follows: TGCGCCAGCAGTGATTGGGGGCTGAATTACGGGCAGTACTTC.

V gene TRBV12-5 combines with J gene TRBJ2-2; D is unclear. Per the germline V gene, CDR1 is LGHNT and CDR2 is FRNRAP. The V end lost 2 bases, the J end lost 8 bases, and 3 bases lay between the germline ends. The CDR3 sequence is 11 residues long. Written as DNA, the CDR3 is TGTGCTAGTGGTTTGCTGGGGGAGCTGTTTTTT. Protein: CASGLLGELFF.

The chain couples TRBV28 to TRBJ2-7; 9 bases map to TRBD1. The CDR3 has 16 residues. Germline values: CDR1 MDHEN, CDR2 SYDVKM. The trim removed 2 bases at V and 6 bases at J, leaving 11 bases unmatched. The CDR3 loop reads CASSLGRGGQGGEQYF. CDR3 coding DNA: TGTGCCAGCAGTTTAGGGCGCGGGGGACAGGGTGGCGAGCAGTACTTC.

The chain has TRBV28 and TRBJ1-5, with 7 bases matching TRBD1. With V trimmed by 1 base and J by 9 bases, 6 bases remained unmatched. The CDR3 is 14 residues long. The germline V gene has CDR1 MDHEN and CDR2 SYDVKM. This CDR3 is CASSLSGGFTPQHF. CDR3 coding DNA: TGTGCCAGCAGTTTATCAGGGGGGTTTACGCCCCAGCATTTT. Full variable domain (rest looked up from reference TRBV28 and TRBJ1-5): DVKVTQSSRYLVKRTGEKVFLECVQDMDHENMFWYRQDPGLGLRLIYFSYDVKMKEKGDIPEGYSVSREKKERFSLILESASTNQTSMYLCASSLSGGFTPQHFGDGTRLSIL.

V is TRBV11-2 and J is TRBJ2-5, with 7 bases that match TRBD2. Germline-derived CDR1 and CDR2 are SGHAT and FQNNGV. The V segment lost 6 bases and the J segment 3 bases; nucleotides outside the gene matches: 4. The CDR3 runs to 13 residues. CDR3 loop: CASRSGTKETQYF. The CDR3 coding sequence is TGTGCCAGCAGGTCCGGGACTAAAGAGACCCAGTACTTC.

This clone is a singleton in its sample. The CDR3 protein is CASSVEARGTEAFF. The CDR3 coding sequence is TGTGCCAGCAGCGTAGAGGCTCGGGGTACTGAAGCTTTCTTT. The chain employs TRBV9 and TRBJ1-1; unclear D gene. The CDR3 loop spans 14 amino acids. V was pared by 0 bases and J by 5 bases, with 11 bases between. Germline-derived CDR1 and CDR2 are SGDLS and YYNGEE.

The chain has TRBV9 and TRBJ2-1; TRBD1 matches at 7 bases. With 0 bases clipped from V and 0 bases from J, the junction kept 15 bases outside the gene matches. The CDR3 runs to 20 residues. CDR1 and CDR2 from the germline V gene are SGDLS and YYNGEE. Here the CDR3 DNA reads TGTGCCAGCAGCGTAGAAGGTTCTCGAGGGGGCCTCAGCTCCTACAATGAGCAGTTCTTC. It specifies CASSVEGSRGGLSSYNEQFF.

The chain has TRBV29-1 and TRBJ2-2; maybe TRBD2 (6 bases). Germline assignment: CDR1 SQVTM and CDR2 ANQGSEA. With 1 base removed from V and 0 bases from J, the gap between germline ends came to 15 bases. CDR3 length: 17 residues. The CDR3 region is CSVEGPAGLPNTGELFF. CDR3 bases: TGCAGCGTTGAAGGTCCCGCAGGACTACCGAACACCGGGGAGCTGTTTTTT.

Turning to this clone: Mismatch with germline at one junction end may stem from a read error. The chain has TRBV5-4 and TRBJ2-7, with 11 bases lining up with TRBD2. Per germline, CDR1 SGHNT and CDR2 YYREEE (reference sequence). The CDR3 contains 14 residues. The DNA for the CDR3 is TGTGCCAGCAGCCCGACTAGCGGGGCATTGGGGCCGGCCTTC. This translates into CASSPTSGALGPAF.

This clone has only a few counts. CDR3 nucleotide sequence: TGTGCCACCGAAACAGGGACCCAGCCCCAGCATTTT. It translates to CATETGTQPQHF. The chain uses TRBV6-1 and TRBJ1-5, with D possibly matching TRBD1 (6 bases). The CDR3 has 12 amino acids. Trimming removed 10 bases from V and 7 bases from J, with 14 bases in between. The V gene's germline CDR1 is MNHNS and CDR2 SASEGT.

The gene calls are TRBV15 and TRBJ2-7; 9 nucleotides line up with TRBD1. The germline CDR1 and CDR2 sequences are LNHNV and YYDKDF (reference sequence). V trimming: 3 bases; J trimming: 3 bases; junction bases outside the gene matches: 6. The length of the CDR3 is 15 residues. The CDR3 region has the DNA TGTGCCACCAGCAGTAATCGACAGGGGGGCTACGAGCAGTACTTC. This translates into CATSSNRQGGYEQYF.

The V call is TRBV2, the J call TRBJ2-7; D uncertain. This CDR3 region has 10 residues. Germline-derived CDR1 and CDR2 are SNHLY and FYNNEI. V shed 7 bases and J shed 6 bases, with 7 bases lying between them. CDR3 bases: TGTGCCAGCAATCCGCGCGAGCAGTACTTC. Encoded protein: CASNPREQYF.

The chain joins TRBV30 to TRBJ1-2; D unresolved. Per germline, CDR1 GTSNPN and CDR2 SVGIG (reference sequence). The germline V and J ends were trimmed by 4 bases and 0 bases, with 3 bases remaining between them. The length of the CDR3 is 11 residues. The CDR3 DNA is TGTGCCTGGACAGCTAACTATGGCTACACCTTC. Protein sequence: CAWTANYGYTF. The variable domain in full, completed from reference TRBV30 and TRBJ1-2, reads SQTIHQWPATLVQPVGSPLSLECTVEGTSNPNLYWYRQAAGRGLQLLFYSVGIGQISSEVPQNLSASRPQDRQFILSSKKLLLSDSGFYLCAWTANYGYTFGSGTRLTVV.

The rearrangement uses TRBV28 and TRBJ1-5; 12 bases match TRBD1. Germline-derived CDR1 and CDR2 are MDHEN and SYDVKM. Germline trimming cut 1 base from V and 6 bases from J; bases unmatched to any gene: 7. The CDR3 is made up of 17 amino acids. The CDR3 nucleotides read TGTGCCAGCAGTTTATTTCAGGGACAGGGGGCGACTCAGCCCCAGCATTTT. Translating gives CASSLFQGQGATQPQHF.

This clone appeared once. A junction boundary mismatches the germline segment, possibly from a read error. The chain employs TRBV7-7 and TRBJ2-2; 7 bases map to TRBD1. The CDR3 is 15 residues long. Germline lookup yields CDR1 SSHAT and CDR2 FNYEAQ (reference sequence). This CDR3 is CASSRFTGDSGELFF. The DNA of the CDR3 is TGTGCTAGCAGCCGTTTCACAGGGGATTCCGGGGAGCTGTTTTTT.

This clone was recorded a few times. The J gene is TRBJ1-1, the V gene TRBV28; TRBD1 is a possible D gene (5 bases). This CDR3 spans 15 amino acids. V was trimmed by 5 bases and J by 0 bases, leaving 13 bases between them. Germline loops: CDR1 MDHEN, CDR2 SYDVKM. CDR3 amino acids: CASSVGQRLNTEAFF. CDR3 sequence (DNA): TGTGCCAGCAGTGTAGGACAACGATTGAACACTGAAGCTTTCTTT.

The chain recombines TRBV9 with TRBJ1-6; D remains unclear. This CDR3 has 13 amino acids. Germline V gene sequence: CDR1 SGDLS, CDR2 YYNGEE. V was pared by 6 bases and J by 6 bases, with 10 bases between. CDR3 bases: TGTGCCAGCACAGCAGACTTTAATTCACCCCTCCACTTT. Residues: CASTADFNSPLHF.

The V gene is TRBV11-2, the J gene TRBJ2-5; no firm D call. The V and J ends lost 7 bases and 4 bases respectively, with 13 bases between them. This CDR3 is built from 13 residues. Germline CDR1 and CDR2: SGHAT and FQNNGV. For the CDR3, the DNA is TGTGCCAGCACCCCGGAGCCAGCAGAGACCCAGTACTTC. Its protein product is CASTPEPAETQYF.

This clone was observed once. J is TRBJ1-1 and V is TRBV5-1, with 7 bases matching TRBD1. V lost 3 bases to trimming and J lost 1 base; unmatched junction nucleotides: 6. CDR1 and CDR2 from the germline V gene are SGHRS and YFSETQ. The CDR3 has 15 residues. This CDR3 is CASSYSGTANTEAFF. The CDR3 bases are TGCGCCAGCAGCTACTCCGGGACAGCGAACACTGAAGCTTTCTTT.

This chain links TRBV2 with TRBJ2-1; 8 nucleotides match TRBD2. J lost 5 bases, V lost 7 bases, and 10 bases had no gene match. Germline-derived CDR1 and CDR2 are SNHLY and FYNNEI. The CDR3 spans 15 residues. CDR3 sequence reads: CASTPQLAANNEQFF. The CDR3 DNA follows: TGTGCCAGCACCCCACAACTAGCGGCAAACAATGAGCAGTTCTTC. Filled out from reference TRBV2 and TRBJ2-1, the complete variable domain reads EPEVTQTPSHQVTQMGQEVILRCVPISNHLYFYWYRQILGQKVEFLVSFYNNEISEKSEIFDDQFSVERPDGSNFTLKIRSTKLEDSAMYFCASTPQLAANNEQFFGPGTRLTVL.

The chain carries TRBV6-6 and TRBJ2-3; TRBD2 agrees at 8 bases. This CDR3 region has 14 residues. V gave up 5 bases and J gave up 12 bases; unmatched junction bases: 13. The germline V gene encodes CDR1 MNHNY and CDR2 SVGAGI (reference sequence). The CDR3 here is CASSAESGGRQQYF. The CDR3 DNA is TGTGCCAGCAGTGCCGAATCGGGGGGGAGACAACAGTATTTT.

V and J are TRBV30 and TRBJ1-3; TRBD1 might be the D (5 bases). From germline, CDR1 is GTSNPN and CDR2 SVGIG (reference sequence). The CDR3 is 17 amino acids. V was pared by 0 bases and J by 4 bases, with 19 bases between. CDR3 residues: CAWSVPGRAYAGNTIYF. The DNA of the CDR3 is TGTGCCTGGAGTGTACCCGGCAGGGCGTACGCCGGAAACACCATATATTTT.

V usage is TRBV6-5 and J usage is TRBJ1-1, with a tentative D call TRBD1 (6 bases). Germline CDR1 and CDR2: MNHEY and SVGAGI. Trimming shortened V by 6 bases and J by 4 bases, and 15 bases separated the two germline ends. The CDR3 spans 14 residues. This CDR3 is CASSRLQGITEAFF. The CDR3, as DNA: TGTGCCAGCAGCCGATTACAGGGTATCACTGAAGCTTTCTTT.

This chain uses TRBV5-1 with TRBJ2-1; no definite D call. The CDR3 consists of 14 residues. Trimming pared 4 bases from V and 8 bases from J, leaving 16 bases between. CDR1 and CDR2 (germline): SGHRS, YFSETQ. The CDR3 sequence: CASSRPGGVDEQFF. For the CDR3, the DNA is TGCGCCAGCAGCCGCCCTGGTGGAGTGGATGAGCAGTTCTTC.

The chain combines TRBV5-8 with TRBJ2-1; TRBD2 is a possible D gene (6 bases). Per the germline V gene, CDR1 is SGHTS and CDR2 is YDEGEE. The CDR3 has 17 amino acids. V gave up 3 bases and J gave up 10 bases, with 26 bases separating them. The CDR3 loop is CASSSAFVAAVEGEQFF. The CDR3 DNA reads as TGTGCCAGCAGCTCCGCTTTCGTAGCGGCAGTGGAGGGAGAGCAGTTCTTC.